These 2 T cell receptor beta chains originate from one sample sequenced in a study of control samples from healthy donors and cancer patients. TCRdb's table, derived via immunoSEQ multiplex PCR, lists solely in-frame clones and lacks some. This sample yields some 120,000 clones, of which more than 75% are seen a single time; 9.5% to 13% belongs to the top ten. Sequencing was carried out using blood. The receptors originated from a man aged 25-45 years in good health.

This sequence joins TRBV29-1 and TRBJ1-3, with D uncertain. V was clipped by 0 bases and J by 1 base, with 4 bases between them. The CDR3 runs to 13 residues. Germline V CDR1 and CDR2: SQVTM, ANQGSEA. The CDR3 loop reads CSVEEGSGNTIYF. CDR3 coding DNA: TGCAGCGTTGAAGAGGGGTCTGGAAACACCATATATTTT.

The table lists this clone with a few counts. V usage is TRBV6-1 and J usage is TRBJ1-3; a possible D gene is TRBD1 (5 bases). The CDR3 has 16 amino acids. From germline, CDR1 is MNHNS and CDR2 SASEGT. The V end lost 4 bases, the J end lost 4 bases, and 17 bases lay between the germline ends. The CDR3 DNA reads as TGTGCCAGCAGTGCCTATGGATCCAGGGACGGAAACACCATATATTTT. Protein: CASSAYGSRDGNTIYF.